This T cell receptor (beta chain) came from a study of response to subunit inactivated influenza vaccine. From germline, CDR1 is MNHNS and CDR2 SASEGT. V dropped 7 bases and J dropped 3; count of bases not matched to a gene: 9. The CDR3 runs to 16 residues. TCRdb analysed the RT-PCR reads with MiXCR anew, one entry per CDR3 protein. The profile shows 800,000 to 1,000,000 distinct CDR3 sequences, 21% of them singletons. Concerning this clonotype: Its antigen is unknown.

Notes on the study in general: After each seasonal influenza vaccination, few new T cells are recruited, the authors suggested.

Sequenced here: PBMCs from blood, sampled roughly 5 days after vaccination. The sequence came from a man aged 45-65 years who received an inactivated influenza vaccine. The rearrangement joins TRBV6-1 to TRBJ1-5; TRBD1 agrees at 10 bases. The CDR3: CASTHGTGAPNQPQHF. In nucleotides, the CDR3 is TGTGCCAGCACCCACGGGACAGGGGCGCCCAATCAGCCCCAGCATTTT.